The rows below give T cell receptor beta chains drawn from one sample of a study of cytomegalovirus exposure and HLA in healthy donors. Data came from immunoSEQ multiplex PCR; TCRdb stores just in-frame clones and leaves some out. Of fewer than 60,000 clones in the sample, 89% were seen once. Sequenced: PBMCs. Receptors originate from a young woman in good health and CMV-seronegative. CDR3s include the opening cysteine and the closing phenylalanine or tryptophan. D genes are given only for firm matches. Size values are once, few and many counts, or a class for expanded clones, and some rows have none.

clone_size: few; d_call: TRBD2; j_call: TRBJ2-3; v_call: TRBV7-3; cdr3_nt: TGTGCCAGCAGCTCGATGACTAGCGGGAGCCCAGATACGCAGTATTTT; cdr3_aa: CASSSMTSGSPDTQYF
clone_size: -; d_call: -; j_call: TRBJ1-2; v_call: TRBV28; cdr3_nt: TGTGCCAGCAGTGAAAACTACAGGGTAGGCTATGGCTACACCTTC; cdr3_aa: CASSENYRVGYGYTF
clone_size: -; d_call: TRBD2; j_call: TRBJ2-1; v_call: TRBV7-2; cdr3_nt: TGTGCCAGCAGCTTAGCTAGCGGGAGGGCGGGTGAGCAGTTCTTC; cdr3_aa: CASSLASGRAGEQFF
clone_size: -; d_call: -; j_call: TRBJ2-7; v_call: TRBV11-2; cdr3_nt: TGTGCCAGCAGCTTAGACCAAGGGGATCTCTACGAGCAGTACTTC; cdr3_aa: CASSLDQGDLYEQYF
clone_size: once; d_call: TRBD1; j_call: TRBJ1-4; v_call: TRBV28; cdr3_nt: TGTGCCAGCAGCCCCCGGACAGGGTATATCAATGAAAAACTGTTTTTT; cdr3_aa: CASSPRTGYINEKLFF
clone_size: -; d_call: -; j_call: TRBJ1-1; v_call: TRBV6-6; cdr3_nt: TGTGCCAGCAGTTACTCGATGGGGTTAGAGGGCACTGAAGCTTTCTTT; cdr3_aa: CASSYSMGLEGTEAFF
clone_size: -; d_call: -; j_call: TRBJ1-3; v_call: TRBV7-6; cdr3_nt: TGTGCCAGCAGCTTAGCGCCAGGATCTGGAAACACCATATATTTT; cdr3_aa: CASSLAPGSGNTIYF
clone_size: -; d_call: -; j_call: TRBJ1-6; v_call: TRBV5-1; cdr3_nt: TGCGCCAGCACTGTCGGCTCCTATAATTCACCCCTCCACTTT; cdr3_aa: CASTVGSYNSPLHF
clone_size: -; d_call: TRBD1; j_call: TRBJ2-5; v_call: TRBV10-3; cdr3_nt: TGTGCCATCAGTGACAGGGGGGAGACCCAGTACTTC; cdr3_aa: CAISDRGETQYF
clone_size: -; d_call: -; j_call: TRBJ1-2; v_call: TRBV4-1; cdr3_nt: TGCGCCAGCAGCCAAGGTGTCACTGCCCGCTATGGCTACACCTTC; cdr3_aa: CASSQGVTARYGYTF
clone_size: -; d_call: TRBD1; j_call: TRBJ1-2; v_call: TRBV25-1; cdr3_nt: TGTGCCAGCAGCCCCACACAGGTCTCAGGGGGCTTTAACTATGGCTACACCTTC; cdr3_aa: CASSPTQVSGGFNYGYTF
clone_size: -; d_call: TRBD1; j_call: TRBJ2-2; v_call: TRBV28; cdr3_nt: TGTGCCAGCAGTTTAGGACAGGGGACCGGGGAGCTGTTTTTT; cdr3_aa: CASSLGQGTGELFF
clone_size: -; d_call: TRBD1; j_call: TRBJ2-1; v_call: TRBV7-6; cdr3_nt: TGTGCCAGCAGCGAAACAGGGGGCGGGTATAATGAGCAGTTCTTC; cdr3_aa: CASSETGGGYNEQFF
clone_size: -; d_call: TRBD1; j_call: TRBJ1-5; v_call: TRBV15; cdr3_nt: TGTGCCACCAGCAGAGACAGGGGGCCTGATCAGCCCCAGCATTTT; cdr3_aa: CATSRDRGPDQPQHF
clone_size: -; d_call: -; j_call: TRBJ2-7; v_call: TRBV5-1; cdr3_nt: TGCGCCAGCAGCCCCTCAGGACAGTTCTCCTACGAGCAGTACTTC; cdr3_aa: CASSPSGQFSYEQYF
clone_size: once; d_call: TRBD2; j_call: TRBJ2-5; v_call: TRBV4-1; cdr3_nt: TGCGCCAGCAGCCAAGACCACCTAGCGGGAGTGGTGCAAGAGACCCAGTACTTC; cdr3_aa: CASSQDHLAGVVQETQYF
clone_size: -; d_call: -; j_call: TRBJ1-4; v_call: TRBV5-6; cdr3_nt: TGTGCCAGCAGCTTGTGGCAGGGCGTGTCAACTAATGAAAAACTGTTTTTT; cdr3_aa: CASSLWQGVSTNEKLFF
clone_size: -; d_call: -; j_call: TRBJ2-1; v_call: TRBV5-8; cdr3_nt: TGTGCCAGCAGCAAGGGGTCCCTAGTATCTGAGCAGTTCTTC; cdr3_aa: CASSKGSLVSEQFF
clone_size: -; d_call: -; j_call: TRBJ1-1; v_call: TRBV7-9; cdr3_nt: TGTGCCAGCAGCTTAGACAGCTTGGCTGAAGCTTTCTTT; cdr3_aa: CASSLDSLAEAFF
clone_size: -; d_call: -; j_call: TRBJ2-5; v_call: TRBV7-9; cdr3_nt: TGTGCCAGCAGCTTAGGGGTCGGGAAACCACAAGAGACCCAGTACTTC; cdr3_aa: CASSLGVGKPQETQYF
clone_size: -; d_call: TRBD1; j_call: TRBJ1-3; v_call: TRBV7-9; cdr3_nt: TGTGCCAGCAGTTCCCCAGGGGGTACTGGAAACACCATATATTTT; cdr3_aa: CASSSPGGTGNTIYF
clone_size: -; d_call: TRBD2; j_call: TRBJ2-1; v_call: TRBV4-3; cdr3_nt: TGCGCCAGCAGCCAAGGGGGACTAGCGGGAGGGCCGGGGAATGAGCAGTTCTTC; cdr3_aa: CASSQGGLAGGPGNEQFF
clone_size: -; d_call: -; j_call: TRBJ2-1; v_call: TRBV18; cdr3_nt: TGTGCCAGCTCACCACCGAGCCTAGCGAACAATGAGCAGTTCTTC; cdr3_aa: CASSPPSLANNEQFF
clone_size: -; d_call: -; j_call: TRBJ2-1; v_call: TRBV19; cdr3_nt: TGTGCCAGTAGTATGGGGCAAAATGAGCAGTTCTTC; cdr3_aa: CASSMGQNEQFF
clone_size: -; d_call: -; j_call: TRBJ2-1; v_call: TRBV18; cdr3_nt: TGTGCCAGCTCACTAAACACGGGCAATGAGCAGTTCTTC; cdr3_aa: CASSLNTGNEQFF
clone_size: few; d_call: -; j_call: TRBJ2-5; v_call: TRBV5-6; cdr3_nt: TGTGCCAGCAGCTTGACGGTAGGGGGTGGGGAGACCCAGTACTTC; cdr3_aa: CASSLTVGGGETQYF
clone_size: -; d_call: -; j_call: TRBJ1-2; v_call: TRBV29-1; cdr3_nt: TGCAGCGTTGATACGGGATACTCTAACTATGGCTACACCTTC; cdr3_aa: CSVDTGYSNYGYTF
clone_size: few; d_call: -; j_call: TRBJ2-3; v_call: TRBV14; cdr3_nt: TGTGCCAGCAGTCGGTCCGGGTCTAGCGTTCTCTATTTT; cdr3_aa: CASSRSGSSVLYF
clone_size: -; d_call: TRBD1; j_call: TRBJ1-4; v_call: TRBV15; cdr3_nt: TGTGCCACCAGCAGAGCGGGACAGATTAATGAAAAACTGTTTTTT; cdr3_aa: CATSRAGQINEKLFF
clone_size: -; d_call: -; j_call: TRBJ2-5; v_call: TRBV27; cdr3_nt: TGTGCCAGCAGTTTAACATCCGGGGGCCAAGAGACCCAGTACTTC; cdr3_aa: CASSLTSGGQETQYF
clone_size: -; d_call: -; j_call: TRBJ2-4; v_call: TRBV7-9; cdr3_nt: TGTGCCAGCACTAAGGGGGGGGCCAAAAACATTCAGTACTTC; cdr3_aa: CASTKGGAKNIQYF
clone_size: once; d_call: -; j_call: TRBJ2-5; v_call: TRBV28; cdr3_nt: TGTGCCAGCAGTTTGCTTGGAGGAGGGGAGACCCAGTACTTC; cdr3_aa: CASSLLGGGETQYF
clone_size: -; d_call: -; j_call: TRBJ1-5; v_call: TRBV15; cdr3_nt: TGTGCCACCAGCAGAGATGGGACTGCTGTAAATCAGCCCCAGCATTTT; cdr3_aa: CATSRDGTAVNQPQHF
clone_size: few; d_call: -; j_call: TRBJ1-1; v_call: TRBV28; cdr3_nt: TGTGCCAGCAGTCATCGGGGGGGCGCTCGGCCTGAAGCTTTCTTT; cdr3_aa: CASSHRGGARPEAFF
clone_size: -; d_call: TRBD1; j_call: TRBJ1-5; v_call: TRBV19; cdr3_nt: TGTGCCAGTAGTAGCAGGGGGCCTGGCAATCAGCCCCAGCATTTT; cdr3_aa: CASSSRGPGNQPQHF
clone_size: -; d_call: TRBD2; j_call: TRBJ2-7; v_call: TRBV28; cdr3_nt: TGTGCCAGCGGGGGGACTAGCGGAGTCTCCTACGAGCAGTACTTC; cdr3_aa: CASGGTSGVSYEQYF
clone_size: -; d_call: -; j_call: TRBJ1-5; v_call: TRBV28; cdr3_nt: TGTGCCAGCAGTCTTACGGACAGCCCTAATCAGCCCCAGCATTTT; cdr3_aa: CASSLTDSPNQPQHF
clone_size: -; d_call: TRBD2; j_call: TRBJ2-7; v_call: TRBV28; cdr3_nt: TGTGCCAGCAGTACACTTAGCGGGAGGGCCGGGTACGAGCAGTACTTC; cdr3_aa: CASSTLSGRAGYEQYF
clone_size: -; d_call: -; j_call: TRBJ2-7; v_call: TRBV6-4; cdr3_nt: TGTGCCAGCAGTGACTCGATCGCAGGGGTGGCGTACGAGCAGTACTTC; cdr3_aa: CASSDSIAGVAYEQYF
clone_size: few; d_call: TRBD1; j_call: TRBJ2-5; v_call: TRBV6-5; cdr3_nt: TGTGCCAGCAATGGACAGGCACAAGAGACCCAGTACTTC; cdr3_aa: CASNGQAQETQYF
clone_size: once; d_call: -; j_call: TRBJ2-2; v_call: TRBV9; cdr3_nt: TGTGCCAGCAGCGTAGGGCTTAGCGGAACGAACACCGGGGAGCTGTTTTTT; cdr3_aa: CASSVGLSGTNTGELFF
clone_size: -; d_call: -; j_call: TRBJ1-1; v_call: TRBV7-9; cdr3_nt: TGTGCCAGCAGCCAAACGGGACATATGAACACTGAAGCTTTCTTT; cdr3_aa: CASSQTGHMNTEAFF
clone_size: -; d_call: -; j_call: TRBJ2-7; v_call: TRBV5-5; cdr3_nt: TGTGCCAGCAGCTTGCTGGCGGTCGAGCAGTACTTC; cdr3_aa: CASSLLAVEQYF
clone_size: -; d_call: TRBD1; j_call: TRBJ1-1; v_call: TRBV30; cdr3_nt: TGTGCCTGGAGTAGGGGACAGGGTGAAGCTTTCTTT; cdr3_aa: CAWSRGQGEAFF
clone_size: -; d_call: TRBD1; j_call: TRBJ2-1; v_call: TRBV7-6; cdr3_nt: TGTGCCAGCAGCTCGTACCGGGACAGGGGCAAAAACCACAATGAGCAGTTCTTC; cdr3_aa: CASSSYRDRGKNHNEQFF
clone_size: few; d_call: -; j_call: TRBJ1-2; v_call: TRBV5-4; cdr3_nt: TGTGCCAGCAGCTTTGATCAGGGTACCTATGGCTACACCTTC; cdr3_aa: CASSFDQGTYGYTF
clone_size: -; d_call: TRBD2; j_call: TRBJ2-2; v_call: TRBV5-6; cdr3_nt: TGTGCCAGCAGCCCTTTAGCGGGAACTACCGGGGAGCTGTTTTTT; cdr3_aa: CASSPLAGTTGELFF
clone_size: -; d_call: -; j_call: TRBJ2-1; v_call: TRBV11-3; cdr3_nt: TGTGCCAGCAGCTTAGATAGCAGGGTGACCTACAATGAGCAGTTCTTC; cdr3_aa: CASSLDSRVTYNEQFF
clone_size: -; d_call: TRBD1; j_call: TRBJ2-3; v_call: TRBV9; cdr3_nt: TGTGCCAGCAGCAGGGGGCGGACAGATACGCAGTATTTT; cdr3_aa: CASSRGRTDTQYF
clone_size: many; d_call: TRBD1; j_call: TRBJ2-3; v_call: TRBV5-1; cdr3_nt: TGCGCCAGCAGCCACCGGGACAGGGATAGCGATACGCAGTATTTT; cdr3_aa: CASSHRDRDSDTQYF
clone_size: -; d_call: -; j_call: TRBJ1-4; v_call: TRBV12-5; cdr3_nt: TGTGCTAGTGGTTTGGTATTTTCTGCAACTAATGAAAAACTGTTTTTT; cdr3_aa: CASGLVFSATNEKLFF
clone_size: -; d_call: -; j_call: TRBJ2-7; v_call: TRBV5-4; cdr3_nt: TGTGCCAGCAGCTTATCGGAGACCTCCTACGAGCAGTACTTC; cdr3_aa: CASSLSETSYEQYF
clone_size: -; d_call: TRBD2; j_call: TRBJ2-5; v_call: TRBV28; cdr3_nt: TGTGCCAGCAGTTTCCTCGGGAGGGCGGGGGAGACCCAGTACTTC; cdr3_aa: CASSFLGRAGETQYF
clone_size: -; d_call: TRBD1; j_call: TRBJ2-5; v_call: TRBV7-2; cdr3_nt: TGTGCCAGCAGCTTTACATGGACAGGGGAGACCCAGTACTTC; cdr3_aa: CASSFTWTGETQYF